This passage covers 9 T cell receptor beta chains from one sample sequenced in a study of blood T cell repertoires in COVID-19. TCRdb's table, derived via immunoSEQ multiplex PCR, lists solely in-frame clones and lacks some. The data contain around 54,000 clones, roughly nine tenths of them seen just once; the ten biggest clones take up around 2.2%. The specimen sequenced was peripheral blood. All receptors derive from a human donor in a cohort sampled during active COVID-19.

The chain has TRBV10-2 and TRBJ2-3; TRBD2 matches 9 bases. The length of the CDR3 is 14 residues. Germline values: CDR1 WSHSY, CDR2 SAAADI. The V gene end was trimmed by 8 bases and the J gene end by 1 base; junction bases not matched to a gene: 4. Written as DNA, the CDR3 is TGCGCCAGCCAATCTAGCGGGGGCACAGATACGCAGTATTTT. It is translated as CASQSSGGTDTQYF.

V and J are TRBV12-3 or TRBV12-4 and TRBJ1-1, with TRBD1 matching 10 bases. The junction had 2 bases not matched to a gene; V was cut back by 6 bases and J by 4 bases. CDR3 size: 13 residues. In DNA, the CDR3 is TGTGCCAGCAGGGGACAGGGGAGCACTGAAGCTTTCTTT. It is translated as CASRGQGSTEAFF.

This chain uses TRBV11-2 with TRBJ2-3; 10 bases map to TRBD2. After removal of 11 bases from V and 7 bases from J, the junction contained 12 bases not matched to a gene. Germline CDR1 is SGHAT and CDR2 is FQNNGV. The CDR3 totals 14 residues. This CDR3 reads CAAGGSGRLNTQYF. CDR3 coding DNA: TGTGCCGCGGGGGGTAGCGGGAGGCTAAATACGCAGTATTTT.

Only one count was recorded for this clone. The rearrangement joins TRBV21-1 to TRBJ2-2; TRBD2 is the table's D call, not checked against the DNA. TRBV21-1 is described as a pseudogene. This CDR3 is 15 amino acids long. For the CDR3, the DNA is TGTGCCAGCAGCAAAGGAGTAAGGAGCACCGGGGAGCTGTTTTTT. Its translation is CASSKGVRSTGELFF.

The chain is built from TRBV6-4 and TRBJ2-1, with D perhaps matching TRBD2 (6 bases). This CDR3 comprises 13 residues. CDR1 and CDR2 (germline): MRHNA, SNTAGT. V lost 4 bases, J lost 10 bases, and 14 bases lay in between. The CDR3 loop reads CASSALNAGEQFF. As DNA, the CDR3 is TGTGCCAGCAGTGCCCTTAATGCGGGGGAGCAGTTCTTC.

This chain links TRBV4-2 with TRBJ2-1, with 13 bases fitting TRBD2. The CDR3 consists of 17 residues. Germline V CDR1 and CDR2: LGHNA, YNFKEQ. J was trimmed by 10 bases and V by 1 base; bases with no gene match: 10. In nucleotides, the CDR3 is TGTGCCAGCAGCCAAGCCGGAACTAGCGGGGGGGCTCGAGAGCAGTTCTTC. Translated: CASSQAGTSGGAREQFF.

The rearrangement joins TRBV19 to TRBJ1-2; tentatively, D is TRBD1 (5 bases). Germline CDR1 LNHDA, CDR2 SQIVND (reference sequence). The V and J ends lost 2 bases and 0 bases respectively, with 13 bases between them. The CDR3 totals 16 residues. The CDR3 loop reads CASSIWGVEANYGYTF. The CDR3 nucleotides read TGTGCCAGTAGTATATGGGGGGTTGAGGCTAACTATGGCTACACCTTC.

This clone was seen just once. For the CDR3, the DNA is TGTGCCAGCAGTTTGGACAGGGGGCTTTTGCTGAGCAATCAGCCCCAGCATTTT. The encoded protein is CASSLDRGLLLSNQPQHF. This rearrangement joins TRBV28 to TRBJ1-5; the match to TRBD1 covers 11 bases. After removal of 3 bases from V and 1 base from J, the junction contained 8 bases not matched to a gene. The CDR3 contains 18 residues. Germline CDR1 reads MDHEN; CDR2 reads SYDVKM.

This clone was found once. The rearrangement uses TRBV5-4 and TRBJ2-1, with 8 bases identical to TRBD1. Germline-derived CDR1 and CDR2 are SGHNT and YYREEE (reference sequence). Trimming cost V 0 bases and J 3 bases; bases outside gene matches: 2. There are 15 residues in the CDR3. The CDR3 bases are TGTGCCAGCAGCTTGGCCGGGACAGGCTACAATGAGCAGTTCTTC. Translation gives CASSLAGTGYNEQFF.